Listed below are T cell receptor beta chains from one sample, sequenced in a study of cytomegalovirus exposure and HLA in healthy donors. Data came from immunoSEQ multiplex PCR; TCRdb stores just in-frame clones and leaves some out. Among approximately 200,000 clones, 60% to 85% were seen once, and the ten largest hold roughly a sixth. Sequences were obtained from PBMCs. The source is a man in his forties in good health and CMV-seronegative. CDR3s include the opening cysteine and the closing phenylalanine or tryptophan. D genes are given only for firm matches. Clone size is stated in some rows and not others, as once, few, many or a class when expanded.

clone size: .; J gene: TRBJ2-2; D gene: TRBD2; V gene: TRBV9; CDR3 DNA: TGTGCCAGCAGCCCAGCGGCTAGCGGGAGGGCCGGCGGGGAGCTGTTTTTT; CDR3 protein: CASSPAASGRAGGELFF
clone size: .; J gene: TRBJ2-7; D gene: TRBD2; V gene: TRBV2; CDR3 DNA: TGTGCCAGCACGGGAGGGGAAACCTACGAGCAGTACTTC; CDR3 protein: CASTGGETYEQYF
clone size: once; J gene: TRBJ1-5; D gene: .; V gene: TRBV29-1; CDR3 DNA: TGCAGCATTGAGGAGGAGGGACGAGTAACCCAGCATTTT; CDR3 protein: CSIEEEGRVTQHF
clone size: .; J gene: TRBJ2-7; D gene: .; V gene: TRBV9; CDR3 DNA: TGTGCCAGCAGCGTAGAGGACAGTGACTACGAGCAGTACTTC; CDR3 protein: CASSVEDSDYEQYF
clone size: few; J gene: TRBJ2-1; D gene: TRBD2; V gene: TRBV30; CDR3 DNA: TGTGCCTGGAGTGTTCGACTAGCGGGCTCCTACAATGAGCAGTTCTTC; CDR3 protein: CAWSVRLAGSYNEQFF
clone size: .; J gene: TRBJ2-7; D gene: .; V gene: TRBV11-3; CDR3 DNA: TGTGCCAGCAGCTTACGGACGGGAGAGCAGTACTTC; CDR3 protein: CASSLRTGEQYF
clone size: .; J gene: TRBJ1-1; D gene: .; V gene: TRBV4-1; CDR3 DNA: TGCGCCAGCAGCCAAGGGGCAGCGAACACTGAAGCTTTCTTT; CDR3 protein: CASSQGAANTEAFF
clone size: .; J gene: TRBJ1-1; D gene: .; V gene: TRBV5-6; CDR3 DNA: TGTGCCAGCAGCCTCGGGACGGGGGGAGAAGCTTTCTTT; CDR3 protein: CASSLGTGGEAFF
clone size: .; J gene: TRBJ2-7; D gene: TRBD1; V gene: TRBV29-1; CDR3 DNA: TGCAGCGTTGGGACAGGAGTCTACGAGCAGTACTTC; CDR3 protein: CSVGTGVYEQYF
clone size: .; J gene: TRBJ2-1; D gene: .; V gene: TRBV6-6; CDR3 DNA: TGTGCCAGCAGTTACGGGGCCGGAGGGGAGCAGTTCTTC; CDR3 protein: CASSYGAGGEQFF
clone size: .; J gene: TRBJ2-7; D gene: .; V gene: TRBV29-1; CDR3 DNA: TGCAGCGTTGAAGATGAGGGAAAGGAATACGAGCAGTACTTC; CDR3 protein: CSVEDEGKEYEQYF
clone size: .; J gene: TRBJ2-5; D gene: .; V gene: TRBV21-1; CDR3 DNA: TGTGCCAGCAGCATCAAATCAAGAACAGGGAAAGAGACCCAGTACTTC; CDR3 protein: CASSIKSRTGKETQYF
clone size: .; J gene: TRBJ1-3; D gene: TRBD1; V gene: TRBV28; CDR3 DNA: TGTGCCAGCAGTTCCTCACAGGGGGCTGGAAACACCATATATTTT; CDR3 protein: CASSSSQGAGNTIYF
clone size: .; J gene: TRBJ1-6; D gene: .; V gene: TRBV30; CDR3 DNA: TGTGCCTGGAGTACGATAGGTCGGGGGTTATGGTCACCCCTCCACTTT; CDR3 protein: CAWSTIGRGLWSPLHF
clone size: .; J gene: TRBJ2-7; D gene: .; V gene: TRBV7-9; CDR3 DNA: TGTGCCAGCAGCGGCACCCAGGGCTACGAGCAGTACTTC; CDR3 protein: CASSGTQGYEQYF
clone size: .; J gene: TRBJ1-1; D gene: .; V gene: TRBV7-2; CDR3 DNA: TGTGCCAGCAGCCCTTTATTTGGGGGCAACACTGAAGCTTTCTTT; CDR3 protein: CASSPLFGGNTEAFF
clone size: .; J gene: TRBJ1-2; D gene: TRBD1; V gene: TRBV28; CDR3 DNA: TGTGCCAGCAGCCCGGGACAGGGGGCTGCTGGCTACACCTTC; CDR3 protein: CASSPGQGAAGYTF
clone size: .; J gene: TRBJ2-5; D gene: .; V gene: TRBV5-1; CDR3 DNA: TGCGCCAGCAGCTTGGCGTCAGGGCCTCAAGAGACCCAGTACTTC; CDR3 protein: CASSLASGPQETQYF
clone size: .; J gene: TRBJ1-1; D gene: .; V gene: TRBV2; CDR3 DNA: TGTGCCAGCAGTGAAGCCGGGGGTTGGACTGAAGCTTTCTTT; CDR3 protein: CASSEAGGWTEAFF
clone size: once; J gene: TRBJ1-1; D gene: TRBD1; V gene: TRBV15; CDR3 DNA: TGTGCCACCTCGGGACAGATGAACACTGAAGCTTTCTTT; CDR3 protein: CATSGQMNTEAFF
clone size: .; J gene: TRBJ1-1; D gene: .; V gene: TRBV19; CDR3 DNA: TGTGCCAGTAGTATCGGGGGGGCGGGGGACACTGAAGCTTTCTTT; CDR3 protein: CASSIGGAGDTEAFF
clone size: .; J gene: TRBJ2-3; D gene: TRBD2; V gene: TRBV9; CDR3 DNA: TGTGCCAGCAGCGCCGGGGGGGCGGGCACAGATACGCAGTATTTT; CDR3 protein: CASSAGGAGTDTQYF
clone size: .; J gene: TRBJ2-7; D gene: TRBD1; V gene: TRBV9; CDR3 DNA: TGTGCCAGCAGCCCCGACAGGGGATACGAGCAGTACTTC; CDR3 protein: CASSPDRGYEQYF
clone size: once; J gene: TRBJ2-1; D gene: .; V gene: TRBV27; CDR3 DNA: TGTGCCAGCTCCATGGTCAGCTCCTACAATGAGCAGTTCTTC; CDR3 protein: CASSMVSSYNEQFF
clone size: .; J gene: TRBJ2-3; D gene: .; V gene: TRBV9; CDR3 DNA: TGTGCCAGCAGCGGTCGACTCCCCCCAGATACGCAGTATTTT; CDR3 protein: CASSGRLPPDTQYF
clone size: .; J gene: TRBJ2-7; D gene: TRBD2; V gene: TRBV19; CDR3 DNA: TGTGCCAGTAGTAGTTTCGGGACTAGCACATACGAGCAGTACTTC; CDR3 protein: CASSSFGTSTYEQYF
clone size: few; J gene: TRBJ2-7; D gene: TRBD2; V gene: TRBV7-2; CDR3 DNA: TGTGCCAGCAGCTTCATGGGACTACCCTACGAGCAGTACTTC; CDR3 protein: CASSFMGLPYEQYF
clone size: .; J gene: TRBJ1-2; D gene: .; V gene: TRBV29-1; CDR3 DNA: TGCAGCGTTGCCCCGGGTAACTATGGCTACACCTTC; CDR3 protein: CSVAPGNYGYTF
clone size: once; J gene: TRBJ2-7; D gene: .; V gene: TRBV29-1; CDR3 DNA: TGCAGCGTTGCTGACTACTACGAGCAGTACTTC; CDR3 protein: CSVADYYEQYF
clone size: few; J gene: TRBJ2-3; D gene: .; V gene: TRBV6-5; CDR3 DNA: TGTGCCAGCAGTTACTCGGCAGGGGGGGATACGCAGTATTTT; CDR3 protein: CASSYSAGGDTQYF
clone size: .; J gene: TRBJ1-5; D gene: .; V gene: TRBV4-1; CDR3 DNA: TGCGCCAGCAGCCAAGGGAGCGTGGTAAATCAGCCCCAGCATTTT; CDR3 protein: CASSQGSVVNQPQHF
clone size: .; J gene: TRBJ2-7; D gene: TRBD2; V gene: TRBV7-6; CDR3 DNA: TGTGCCAGCAGCTTAGGGGACTTGCGGGGGGGCTACGAGCAGTACTTC; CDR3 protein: CASSLGDLRGGYEQYF
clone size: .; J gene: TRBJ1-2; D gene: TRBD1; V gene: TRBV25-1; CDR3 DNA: TGTGCCAGCAGTGAGGGCCGACAGGGCGCAAATGGCTACACCTTC; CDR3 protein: CASSEGRQGANGYTF
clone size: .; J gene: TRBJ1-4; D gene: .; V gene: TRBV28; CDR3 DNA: TGTGCCAGCAGTTTGGGCAGTAAAGAAAAACTGTTTTTT; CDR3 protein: CASSLGSKEKLFF
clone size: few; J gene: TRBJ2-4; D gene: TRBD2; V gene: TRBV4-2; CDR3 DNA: TGTGCCAGCAGCCAAGATTCTAGCGGGGGGACCATAGCCAAAAACATTCAGTACTTC; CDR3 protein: CASSQDSSGGTIAKNIQYF